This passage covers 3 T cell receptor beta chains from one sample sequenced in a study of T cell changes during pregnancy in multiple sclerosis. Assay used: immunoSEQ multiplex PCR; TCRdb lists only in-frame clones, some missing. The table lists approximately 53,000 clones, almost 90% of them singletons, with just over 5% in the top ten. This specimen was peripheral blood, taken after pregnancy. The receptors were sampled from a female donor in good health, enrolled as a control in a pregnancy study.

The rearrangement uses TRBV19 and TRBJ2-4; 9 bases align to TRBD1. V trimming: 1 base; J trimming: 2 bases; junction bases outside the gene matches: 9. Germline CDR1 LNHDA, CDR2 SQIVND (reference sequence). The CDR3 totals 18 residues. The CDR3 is CASSIGPGTGKTKNIQYF. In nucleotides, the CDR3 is TGTGCCAGTAGTATAGGCCCAGGGACAGGGAAAACCAAAAACATTCAGTACTTC.

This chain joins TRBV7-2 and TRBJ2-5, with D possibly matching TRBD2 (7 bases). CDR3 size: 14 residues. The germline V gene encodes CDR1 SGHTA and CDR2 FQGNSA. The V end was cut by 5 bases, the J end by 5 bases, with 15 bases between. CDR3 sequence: CASSPRGGGETQYF. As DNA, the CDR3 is TGTGCCAGCAGCCCCCGCGGGGGCGGTGAGACCCAGTACTTC.

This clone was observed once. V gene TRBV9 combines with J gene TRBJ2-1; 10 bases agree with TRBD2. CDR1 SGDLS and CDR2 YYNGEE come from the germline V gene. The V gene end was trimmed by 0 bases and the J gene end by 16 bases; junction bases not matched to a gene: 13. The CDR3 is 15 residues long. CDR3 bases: TGTGCCAGCAGCGTAGCTCAGCATGCAGCGGGGGGGCTATTCTTC. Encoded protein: CASSVAQHAAGGLFF.